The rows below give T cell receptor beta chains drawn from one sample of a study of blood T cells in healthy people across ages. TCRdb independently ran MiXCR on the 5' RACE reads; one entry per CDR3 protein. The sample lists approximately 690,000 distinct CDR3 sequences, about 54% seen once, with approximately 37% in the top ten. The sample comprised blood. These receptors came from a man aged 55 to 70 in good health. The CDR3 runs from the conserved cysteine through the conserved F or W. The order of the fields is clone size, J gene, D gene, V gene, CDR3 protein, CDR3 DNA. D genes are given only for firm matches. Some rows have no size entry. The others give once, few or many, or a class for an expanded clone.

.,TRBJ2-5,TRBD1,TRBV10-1,CASSERTGQETQYF,TGCGCCAGCAGTGAAAGGACAGGCCAAGAGACCCAGTACTTC
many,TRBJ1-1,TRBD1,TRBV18,CASSPRGPAEAFF,TGTGCCAGCTCACCAAGGGGGCCGGCTGAAGCTTTCTTT
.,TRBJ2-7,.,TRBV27,CASASQGFSSYEQYF,TGTGCCAGCGCATCTCAGGGGTTCAGCTCCTACGAGCAGTACTTC
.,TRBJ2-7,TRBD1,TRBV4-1,CASSRGTGFFEQYF,TGCGCCAGCAGCCGAGGGACAGGCTTTTTCGAGCAGTACTTC
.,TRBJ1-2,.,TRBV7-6,CASSLVRIGSNYGYTF,TGTGCCAGCAGCTTAGTTCGGATAGGTTCTAACTATGGCTACACCTTC
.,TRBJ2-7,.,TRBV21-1,CASSCRGTYEQYF,TGTGCCAGCAGCTGCAGGGGTACCTACGAGCAGTACTTC
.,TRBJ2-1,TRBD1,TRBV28,CASRQGFNYNEQFF,TGTGCCAGTCGACAGGGCTTTAATTACAATGAGCAGTTCTTC
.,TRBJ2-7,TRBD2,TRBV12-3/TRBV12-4,CASGQAAGGPHYEQYF,TGTGCCAGCGGTCAGGCAGCGGGGGGGCCTCACTACGAGCAGTACTTC
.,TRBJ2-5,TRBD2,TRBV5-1,CASGIVTSGVNEQYF,TGCGCCAGCGGTATTGTGACTAGCGGGGTCAATGAGCAGTACTTC
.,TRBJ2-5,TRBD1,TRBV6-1,CVSSEAGGQGAETQYF,TGTGTCAGCAGTGAAGCGGGGGGACAGGGGGCAGAGACCCAGTACTTC
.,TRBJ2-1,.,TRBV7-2,CASSLDWSAEQFF,TGTGCCAGCAGCTTAGACTGGAGCGCGGAGCAGTTCTTC
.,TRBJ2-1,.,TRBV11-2,CASRRAGGNEQFF,TGTGCCAGCCGAAGGGCCGGGGGCAATGAGCAGTTCTTC
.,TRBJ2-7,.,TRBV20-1,CSARRAGSSYEQYF,TGCAGTGCTAGGAGGGCCGGAAGCTCCTACGAGCAGTACTTC
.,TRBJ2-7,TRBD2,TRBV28,CASRRGGILEEQYF,TGTGCCAGCCGTCGGGGGGGGATACTTGAAGAGCAGTACTTC
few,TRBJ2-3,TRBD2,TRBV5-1,CASSPNGGAEDTQYF,TGCGCCAGCAGCCCAAACGGGGGGGCCGAAGATACGCAGTATTTT
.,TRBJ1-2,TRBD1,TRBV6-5,CASSSGTGSNIYGYTF,TGTGCCAGCAGCTCCGGGACAGGGTCTAATATTTATGGCTACACCTTC
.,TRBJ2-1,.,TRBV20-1,CSARAWTGDEQFF,TGCAGTGCTAGAGCGTGGACTGGGGATGAGCAGTTCTTC
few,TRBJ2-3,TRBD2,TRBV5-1,CASSLWGTTGSTDTQYF,TGCGCCAGCAGCTTGTGGGGGACTACTGGAAGCACAGATACGCAGTATTTT
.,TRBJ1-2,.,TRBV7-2,CASSAGLVGGYTF,TGTGCCAGCAGCGCCGGACTAGTTGGTGGCTACACCTTC
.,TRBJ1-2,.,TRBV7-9,CASSLGGTPANYGYTF,TGTGCCAGCAGCTTAGGTGGGACACCAGCTAACTATGGCTACACCTTC
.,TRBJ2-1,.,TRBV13,CTSRERGPDLEQFF,TGTACCAGCAGAGAGAGGGGCCCGGATTTGGAGCAGTTCTTC
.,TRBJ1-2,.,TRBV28,CASSPTGIYGYTF,TGTGCCAGCAGTCCGACAGGAATCTATGGCTACACCTTC
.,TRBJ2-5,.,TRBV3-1,CASSQDIADPRGETQYF,TGTGCCAGCAGCCAAGATATTGCAGACCCAAGAGGAGAGACCCAGTACTTC
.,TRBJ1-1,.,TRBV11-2,CASSLEGGYANTEAFF,TGTGCCAGCAGCTTAGAGGGTGGCTATGCTAACACTGAAGCTTTCTTT
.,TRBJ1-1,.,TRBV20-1,CSAPGPLDTEAFF,TGCAGTGCCCCGGGGCCGCTAGACACTGAAGCTTTCTTT
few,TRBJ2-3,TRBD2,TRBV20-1,CSVGTSGRGSTDTQYF,TGCAGTGTTGGGACTAGCGGGAGGGGAAGCACAGATACGCAGTATTTT
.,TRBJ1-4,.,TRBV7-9,CASSLGAGEKLFF,TGTGCCAGCAGCTTAGGGGCTGGGGAAAAACTGTTTTTT
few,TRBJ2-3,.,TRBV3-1,CASSQDRTRDTQYF,TGTGCCAGCAGCCAAGACCGGACCCGAGATACGCAGTATTTT
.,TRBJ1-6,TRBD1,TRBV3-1,CASSRQGTPPNSPLHF,TGTGCCAGCAGCCGACAGGGGACGCCTCCAAATTCACCCCTCCACTTT
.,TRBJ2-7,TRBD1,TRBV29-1,CSVDRDNEQYF,TGCAGCGTCGACAGGGACAATGAGCAGTACTTC
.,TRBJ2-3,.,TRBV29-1,CSDRDAITDTQYF,TGCAGTGACCGGGACGCAATCACAGATACGCAGTATTTT
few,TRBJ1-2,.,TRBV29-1,CSVARQDKNYGYTF,TGCAGCGTTGCCCGACAGGACAAAAACTATGGCTACACCTTC
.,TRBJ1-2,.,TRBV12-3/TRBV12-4,CASSPGSGGYTF,TGTGCCAGCAGTCCCGGGTCGGGCGGCTACACCTTC
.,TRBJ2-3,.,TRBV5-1,CASSFVGAADTQYF,TGCGCCAGCAGCTTTGTGGGGGCGGCAGATACGCAGTATTTT
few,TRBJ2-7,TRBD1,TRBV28,CASSPPTGFIEQYF,TGTGCCAGCAGTCCCCCGACAGGGTTCATCGAGCAGTACTTC
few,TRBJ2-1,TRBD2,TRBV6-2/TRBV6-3,CASSPGGGPSNEQFF,TGTGCCAGCAGCCCAGGCGGGGGGCCCTCTAATGAGCAGTTCTTC
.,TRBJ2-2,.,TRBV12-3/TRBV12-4,CASSSRLGANTGELFF,TGTGCCAGCAGCTCCCGACTCGGAGCGAACACCGGGGAGCTGTTTTTT
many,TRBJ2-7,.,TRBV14,CASSQFYEQYF,TGTGCCAGCAGCCAATTCTACGAGCAGTACTTC